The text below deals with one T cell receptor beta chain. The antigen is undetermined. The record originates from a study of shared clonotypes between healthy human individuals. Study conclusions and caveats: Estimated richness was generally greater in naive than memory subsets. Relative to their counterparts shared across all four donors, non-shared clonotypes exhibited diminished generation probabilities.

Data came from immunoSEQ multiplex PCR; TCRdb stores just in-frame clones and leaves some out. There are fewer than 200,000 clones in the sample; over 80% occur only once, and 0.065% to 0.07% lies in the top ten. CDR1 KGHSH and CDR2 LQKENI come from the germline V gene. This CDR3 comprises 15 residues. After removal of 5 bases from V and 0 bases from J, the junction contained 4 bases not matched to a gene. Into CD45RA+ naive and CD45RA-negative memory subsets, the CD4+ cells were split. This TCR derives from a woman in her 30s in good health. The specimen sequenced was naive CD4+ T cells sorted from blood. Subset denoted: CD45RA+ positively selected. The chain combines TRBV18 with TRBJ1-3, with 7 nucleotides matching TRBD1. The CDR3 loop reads CASSSTGVSGNTIYF. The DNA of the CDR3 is TGTGCCAGCTCATCCACAGGGGTCTCTGGAAACACCATATATTTT.